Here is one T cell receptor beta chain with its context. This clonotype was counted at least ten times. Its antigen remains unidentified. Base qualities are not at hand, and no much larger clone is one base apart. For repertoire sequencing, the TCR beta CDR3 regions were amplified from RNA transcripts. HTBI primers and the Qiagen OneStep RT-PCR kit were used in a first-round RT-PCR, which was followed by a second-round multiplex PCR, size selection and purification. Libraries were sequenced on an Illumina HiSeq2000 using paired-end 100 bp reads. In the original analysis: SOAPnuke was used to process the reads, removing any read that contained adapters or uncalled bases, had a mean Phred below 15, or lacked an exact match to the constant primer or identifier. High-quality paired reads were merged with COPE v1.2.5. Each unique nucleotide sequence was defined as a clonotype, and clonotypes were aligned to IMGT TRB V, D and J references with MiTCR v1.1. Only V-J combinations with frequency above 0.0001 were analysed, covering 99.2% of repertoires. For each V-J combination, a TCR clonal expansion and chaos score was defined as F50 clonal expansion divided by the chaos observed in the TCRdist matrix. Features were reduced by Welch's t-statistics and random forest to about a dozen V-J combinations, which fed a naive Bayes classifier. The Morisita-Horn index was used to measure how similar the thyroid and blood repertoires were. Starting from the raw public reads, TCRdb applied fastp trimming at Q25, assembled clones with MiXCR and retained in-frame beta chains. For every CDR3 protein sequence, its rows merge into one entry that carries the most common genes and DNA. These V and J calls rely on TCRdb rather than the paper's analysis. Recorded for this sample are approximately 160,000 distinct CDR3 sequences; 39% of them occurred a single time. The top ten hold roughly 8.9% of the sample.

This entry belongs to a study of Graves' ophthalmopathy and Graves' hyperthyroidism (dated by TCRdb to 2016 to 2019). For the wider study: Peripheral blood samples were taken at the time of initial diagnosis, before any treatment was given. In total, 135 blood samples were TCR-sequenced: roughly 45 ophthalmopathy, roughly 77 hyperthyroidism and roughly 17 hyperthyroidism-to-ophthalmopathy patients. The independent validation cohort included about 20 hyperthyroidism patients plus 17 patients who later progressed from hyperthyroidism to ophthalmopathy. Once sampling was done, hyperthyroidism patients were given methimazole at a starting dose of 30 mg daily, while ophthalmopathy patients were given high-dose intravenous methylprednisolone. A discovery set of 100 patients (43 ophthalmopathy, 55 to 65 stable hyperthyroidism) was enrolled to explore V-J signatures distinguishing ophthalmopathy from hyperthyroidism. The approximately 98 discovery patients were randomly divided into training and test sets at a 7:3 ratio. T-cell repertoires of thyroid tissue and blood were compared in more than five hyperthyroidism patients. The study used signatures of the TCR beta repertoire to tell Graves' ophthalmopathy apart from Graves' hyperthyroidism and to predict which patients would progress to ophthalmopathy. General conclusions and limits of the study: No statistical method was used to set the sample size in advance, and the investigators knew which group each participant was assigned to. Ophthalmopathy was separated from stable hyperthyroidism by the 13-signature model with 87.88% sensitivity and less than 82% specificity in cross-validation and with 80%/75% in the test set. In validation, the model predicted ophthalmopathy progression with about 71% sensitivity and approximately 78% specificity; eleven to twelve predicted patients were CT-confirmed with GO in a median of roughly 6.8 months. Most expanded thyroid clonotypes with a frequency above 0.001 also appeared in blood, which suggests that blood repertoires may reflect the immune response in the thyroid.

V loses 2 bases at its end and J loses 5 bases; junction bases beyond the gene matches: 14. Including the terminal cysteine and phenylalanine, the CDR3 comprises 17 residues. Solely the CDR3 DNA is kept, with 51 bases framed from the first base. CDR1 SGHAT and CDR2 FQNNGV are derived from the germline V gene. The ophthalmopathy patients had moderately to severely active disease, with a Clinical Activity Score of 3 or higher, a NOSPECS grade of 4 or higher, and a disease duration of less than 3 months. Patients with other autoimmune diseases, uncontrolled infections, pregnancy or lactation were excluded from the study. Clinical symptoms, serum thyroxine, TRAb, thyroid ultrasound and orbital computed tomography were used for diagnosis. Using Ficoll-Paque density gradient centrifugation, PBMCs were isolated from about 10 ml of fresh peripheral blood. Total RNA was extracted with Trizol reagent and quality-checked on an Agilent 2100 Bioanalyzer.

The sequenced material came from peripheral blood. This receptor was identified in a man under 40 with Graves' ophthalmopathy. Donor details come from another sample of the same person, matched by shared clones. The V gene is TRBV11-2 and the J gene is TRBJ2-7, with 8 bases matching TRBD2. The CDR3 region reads CASSLTRTSWGPHEQYF. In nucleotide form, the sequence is TGTGCCAGCAGCTTAACAAGGACTAGCTGGGGGCCCCACGAGCAGTACTTC.